This entry describes one TCR beta chain. Many counts were recorded for this clonotype. The antigen it binds to is not known. Base qualities were left out, and no much larger clone turns up one base away. Hyperthyroidism patients were newly diagnosed, were aged 18 to 65 years, and had a disease duration under 2 months. Patients were excluded if they had other autoimmune diseases, uncontrolled infections, pregnancy or lactation. Diagnosis was based on clinical symptoms, serum thyroxine, TRAb, thyroid ultrasound and orbital computed tomography. Total RNA was extracted using Trizol reagent, and RNA quality was checked on an Agilent 2100 Bioanalyzer. For repertoire sequencing, TCR beta CDR3 regions were amplified from RNA transcripts. The first round of RT-PCR was done with HTBI primers and the Qiagen OneStep RT-PCR kit, and was followed by a second round of multiplex PCR, then size selection and purification. Sequencing of the libraries was carried out on an Illumina HiSeq2000 in paired-end mode with 100 bp reads. The original methods were these. SOAPnuke was used for read processing, and reads with adapters, uncalled bases, a mean Phred below 15, or no exact constant-primer or identifier match were discarded. COPE v1.2.5 was used to merge high-quality paired reads. Unique nucleotide sequences were defined as clonotypes and aligned to IMGT TRB V, D and J references using MiTCR v1.1. The analysis was limited to V-J combinations with a frequency above 0.0001, which together covered just over 98% of the repertoires. A TCR clonal expansion and chaos score per V-J combination was defined as the ratio of F50 clonal expansion to chaos observed in the TCRdist matrix. Welch's t-statistics and random forest were used to narrow the features down to more than 10 V-J combinations, which were then fed into a naive Bayes classifier. Thyroid-blood repertoire similarity was quantified with the Morisita-Horn index. TCRdb reworked the public reads: Q25 trimming with fastp, MiXCR clone assembly, productive beta chains retained. Rows with one shared CDR3 protein collapse into an entry with the most common genes and DNA. TCRdb, not the original authors, processed these V and J calls. The sample records around 1,200,000 distinct CDR3 sequences, 35% to 40% of which are singletons. Jointly, the top ten make up more than 9.5% of the sample.

Reading the germline V gene (reference sequence) gives CDR1 SEHNR and CDR2 FQNEAQ. Its CDR3 holds 17 amino acids, cysteine through phenylalanine. The read is trimmed to its CDR3 DNA, 51 bases read in frame from base 1. Trimming removed 1 base from V and 1 base from J; the gene matches leave 4 bases unexplained. The entry originates in a study of Graves' ophthalmopathy and Graves' hyperthyroidism (dated by TCRdb to 2016 to 2019). Some background on the complete study: Stable hyperthyroidism was defined as no progression to ophthalmopathy within 18 months of follow-up. TCR beta repertoire signatures were used to distinguish Graves' ophthalmopathy from Graves' hyperthyroidism and to predict progression to ophthalmopathy. In total, approximately 140 blood samples were TCR-sequenced: fewer than 50 ophthalmopathy, some 75 hyperthyroidism and about 17 hyperthyroidism-to-ophthalmopathy patients. A discovery set of 95 to 100 patients (roughly 41 ophthalmopathy, 60 or so stable hyperthyroidism) was enrolled to explore V-J signatures distinguishing ophthalmopathy from hyperthyroidism. An independent validation cohort comprised under 20 hyperthyroidism patients and 17 patients who later progressed from hyperthyroidism to ophthalmopathy. T-cell repertoires of thyroid tissue and blood were compared in more than 5 hyperthyroidism patients. After sampling, hyperthyroidism patients received methimazole starting at 30 mg daily, and ophthalmopathy patients received high-dose intravenous methylprednisolone. What the research found in general, with its limitations: Sample size was not statistically predetermined, and group allocation was not concealed from the investigators. In cross-validation, the 13-signature model distinguished ophthalmopathy from stable hyperthyroidism with about 90% sensitivity and approximately 81% specificity, while in the test set the corresponding values were approximately 79% and 70%. Among expanded thyroid clonotypes with frequency above 0.001, most also showed up in blood, which suggests that blood repertoires may reflect the thyroid immune response. In validation, the model predicted ophthalmopathy progression with about 71% sensitivity and 72% to 80% specificity; some twelve predicted patients were CT-confirmed with GO in a median of approximately 6.5 months.

Sequenced: peripheral blood or thyroid tissue (not recorded which). The receptor was derived from an adult man with Graves' hyperthyroidism. This sequence uses TRBV7-9 and TRBJ2-6; a stretch of 7 junction bases matches TRBD2. CDR3 loop: CASSLGAGVSGANVLTF. The DNA reads as follows: TGTGCCAGCAGCTTAGGTGCGGGGGTTTCTGGGGCCAACGTCCTGACTTTC. The variable domain in full, with residues beyond the CDR3 obtained from the reference TRBV7-9 and TRBJ2-6 genes, is DTGVSQNPRHKITKRGQNVTFRCDPISEHNRLYWYRQTLGQGPEFLTYFQNEAQLEKSRLLSDRFSAERPKGSFSTLEIQRTEQGDSAMYLCASSLGAGVSGANVLTFGAGSRLTVL.